This TCR beta chain was captured in a study of blood T cell repertoires in COVID-19. As handled by the study authors: Estimation of nucleated cell counts was performed using reference gene primer amplification. Clones were sequenced by immunoSEQ multiplex PCR, and TCRdb holds only the in-frame ones, with some missing. From that table come the V and J calls and clone size; the DNA was used to work out D and trimming. The repertoire holds 200,000 to 250,000 clones, with around 86% as singletons. Germline CDR1 reads KGHSH; CDR2 reads LQKENI. Trimming removed 3 bases from V and 3 bases from J, with 7 bases in between. The CDR3 covers 13 residues. In terms of age and location, participants ranged from about 18 to 95 years and lived in roughly 22 US areas. The study assigned cohorts using participant-reported clinical history. Recovered status applied to Cohort 3 donors who had two consecutive negative PCRs. It also applied to those with clearance or with symptom resolution.

This TCR came from a man aged 35 to 55 who had recovered from COVID-19. The sample consisted of PBMCs or T cells enriched from blood (not recorded which). This chain uses TRBV18 with TRBJ2-3; D gene uncertain. The CDR3 here is CASSPELTDTQYF. The CDR3 DNA is TGTGCCAGCTCACCGGAGTTGACAGATACGCAGTATTTT.